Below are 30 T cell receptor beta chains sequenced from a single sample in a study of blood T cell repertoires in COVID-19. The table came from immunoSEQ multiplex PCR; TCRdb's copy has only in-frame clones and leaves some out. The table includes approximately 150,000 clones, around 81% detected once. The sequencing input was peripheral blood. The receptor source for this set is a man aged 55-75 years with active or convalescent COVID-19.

This chain's CDR3 is CASRTGTSGNNEQFF. CDR3 sequence (DNA): TGTGCCAGCAGGACCGGGACTAGCGGAAACAATGAGCAGTTCTTC. The rearrangement joins TRBV28 to TRBJ2-1; 11 bases map to TRBD2. In germline, CDR1 is MDHEN, CDR2 SYDVKM. The CDR3 loop spans 15 amino acids. Trimming removed 6 bases from V and 5 bases from J; junction bases left unmatched: 6. The full variable domain, in which reference TRBV28 and TRBJ2-1 provide the parts outside the CDR3, is DVKVTQSSRYLVKRTGEKVFLECVQDMDHENMFWYRQDPGLGLRLIYFSYDVKMKEKGDIPEGYSVSREKKERFSLILESASTNQTSMYLCASRTGTSGNNEQFFGPGTRLTVL.

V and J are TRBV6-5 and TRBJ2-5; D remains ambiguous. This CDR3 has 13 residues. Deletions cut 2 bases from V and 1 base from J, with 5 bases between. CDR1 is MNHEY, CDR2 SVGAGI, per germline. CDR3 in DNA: TGTGCCAGCAGTTACAACGGCCAAGAGACCCAGTACTTC. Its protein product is CASSYNGQETQYF.

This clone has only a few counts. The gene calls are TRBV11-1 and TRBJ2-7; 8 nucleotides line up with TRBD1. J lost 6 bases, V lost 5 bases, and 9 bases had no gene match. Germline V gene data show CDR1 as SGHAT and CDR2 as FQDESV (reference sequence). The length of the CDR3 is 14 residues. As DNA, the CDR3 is TGTGCCAGCAGCCCGGGACAGGTTATCGGCGAGCAGTACTTC. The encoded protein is CASSPGQVIGEQYF.

The CDR3 spells CASSLGISTDTQYF. For the CDR3, the DNA is TGCGCCAGCAGTCTCGGGATAAGCACAGATACGCAGTATTTT. The genes are TRBV5-1 and TRBJ2-3, with D perhaps matching TRBD2 (5 bases). V dropped 5 bases and J dropped 0 bases, with 10 bases sitting between them. CDR3 length: 14 amino acids. Germline values: CDR1 SGHRS, CDR2 YFSETQ.

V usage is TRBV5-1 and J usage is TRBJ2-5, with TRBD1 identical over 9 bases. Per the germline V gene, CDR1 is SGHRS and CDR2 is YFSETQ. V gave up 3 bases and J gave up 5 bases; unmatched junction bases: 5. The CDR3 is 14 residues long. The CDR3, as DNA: TGCGCCAGCAGCTCCACAGGGGGCATGGAGACCCAGTACTTC. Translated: CASSSTGGMETQYF.

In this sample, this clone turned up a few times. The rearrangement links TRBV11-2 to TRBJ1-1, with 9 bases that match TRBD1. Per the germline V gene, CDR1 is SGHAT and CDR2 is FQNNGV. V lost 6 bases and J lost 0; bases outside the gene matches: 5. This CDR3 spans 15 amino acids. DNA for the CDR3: TGTGCCAGCAGACCCGGGACAGGGATGAACACTGAAGCTTTCTTT. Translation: CASRPGTGMNTEAFF.

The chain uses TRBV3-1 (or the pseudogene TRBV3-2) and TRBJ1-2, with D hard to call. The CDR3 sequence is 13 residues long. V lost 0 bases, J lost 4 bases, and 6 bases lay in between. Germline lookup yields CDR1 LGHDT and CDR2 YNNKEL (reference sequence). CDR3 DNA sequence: TGTGCCAGCAGCCAAGATGGCAGCTATGGCTACACCTTC. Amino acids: CASSQDGSYGYTF.

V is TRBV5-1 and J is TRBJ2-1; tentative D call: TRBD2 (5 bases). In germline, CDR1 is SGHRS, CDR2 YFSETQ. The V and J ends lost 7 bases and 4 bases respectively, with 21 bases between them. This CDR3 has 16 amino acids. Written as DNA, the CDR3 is TGCGCCAGCGCTCGATCTGGTTTAGCGCCTTACAATGAGCAGTTCTTC. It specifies CASARSGLAPYNEQFF.

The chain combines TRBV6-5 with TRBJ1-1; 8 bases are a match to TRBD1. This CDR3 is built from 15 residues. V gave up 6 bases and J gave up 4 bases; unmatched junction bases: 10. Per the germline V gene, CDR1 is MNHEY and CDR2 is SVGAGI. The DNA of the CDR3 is TGTGCCAGCAGCCCACCGGACAGGGCCCCCACTGAAGCTTTCTTT. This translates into CASSPPDRAPTEAFF.

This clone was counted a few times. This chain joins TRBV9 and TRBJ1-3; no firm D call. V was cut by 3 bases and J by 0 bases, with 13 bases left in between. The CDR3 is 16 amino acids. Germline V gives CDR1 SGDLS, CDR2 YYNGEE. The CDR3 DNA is TGTGCCAGCAGCGGGGCCCGGGGAAGCTCTGGAAACACCATATATTTT. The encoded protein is CASSGARGSSGNTIYF.

The CDR3 loop reads CASSVPRGPAADTQYF. CDR3 DNA sequence: TGCGCCAGCAGTGTCCCTCGCGGTCCGGCGGCAGATACGCAGTATTTT. This rearrangement joins TRBV10-1 to TRBJ2-3; D is ambiguous. The CDR3 length is 16 residues. Germline lookup yields CDR1 WNHNN and CDR2 SYGVQD (reference sequence). The ends were cut back, 4 bases at V and 4 bases at J, with 18 bases in the middle.

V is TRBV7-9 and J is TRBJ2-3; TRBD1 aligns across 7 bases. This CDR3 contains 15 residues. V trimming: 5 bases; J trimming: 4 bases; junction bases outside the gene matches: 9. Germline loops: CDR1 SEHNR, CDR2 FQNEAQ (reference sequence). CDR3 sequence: CASSQRQGMADTQYF. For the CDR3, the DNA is TGTGCCAGCAGCCAACGACAGGGAATGGCAGATACGCAGTATTTT.

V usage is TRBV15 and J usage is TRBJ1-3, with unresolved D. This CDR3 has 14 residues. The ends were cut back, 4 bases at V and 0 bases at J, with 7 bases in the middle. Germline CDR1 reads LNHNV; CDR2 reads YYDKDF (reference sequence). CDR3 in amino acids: CATSIRNSGNTIYF. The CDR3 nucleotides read TGTGCCACCAGCATCAGGAACTCTGGAAACACCATATATTTT.

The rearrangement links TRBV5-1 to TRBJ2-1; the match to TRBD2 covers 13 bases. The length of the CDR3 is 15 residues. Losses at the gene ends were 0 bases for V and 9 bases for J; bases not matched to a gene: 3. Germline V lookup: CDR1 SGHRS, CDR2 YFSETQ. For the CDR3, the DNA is TGCGCCAGCAGCTTGGGGACTAGCGGGAGCACTGAGCAGTTCTTC. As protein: CASSLGTSGSTEQFF.

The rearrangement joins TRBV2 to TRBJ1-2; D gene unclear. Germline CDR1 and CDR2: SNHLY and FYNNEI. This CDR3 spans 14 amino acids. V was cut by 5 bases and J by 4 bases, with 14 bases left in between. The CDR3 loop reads CASSMGRPTYGYTF. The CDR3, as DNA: TGTGCCAGCAGTATGGGCAGGCCCACCTATGGCTACACCTTC.

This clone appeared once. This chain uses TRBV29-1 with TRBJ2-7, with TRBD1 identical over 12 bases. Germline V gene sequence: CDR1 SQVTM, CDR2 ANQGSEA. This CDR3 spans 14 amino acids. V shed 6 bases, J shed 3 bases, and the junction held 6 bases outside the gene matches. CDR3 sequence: CSVGTGGLIYEQYF. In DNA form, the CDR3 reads TGCAGCGTGGGGACAGGGGGCCTTATCTACGAGCAGTACTTC.

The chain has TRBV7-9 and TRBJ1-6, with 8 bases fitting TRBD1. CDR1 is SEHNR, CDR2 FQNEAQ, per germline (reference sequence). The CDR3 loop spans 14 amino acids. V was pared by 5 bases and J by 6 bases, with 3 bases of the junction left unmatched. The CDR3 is CASSPGGLNSPLHF. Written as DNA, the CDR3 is TGTGCCAGCAGCCCAGGGGGCCTTAATTCACCCCTCCACTTT. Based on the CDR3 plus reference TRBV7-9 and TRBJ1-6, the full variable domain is DTGVSQNPRHKITKRGQNVTFRCDPISEHNRLYWYRQTLGQGPEFLTYFQNEAQLEKSRLLSDRFSAERPKGSFSTLEIQRTEQGDSAMYLCASSPGGLNSPLHFGNGTRLTVT.

The CDR3 nucleotides read TGTGCCAGCAATAGGGACAGGGGGTTATCCTACAATGAGCAGTTCTTC. Translated: CASNRDRGLSYNEQFF. This chain uses TRBV28 with TRBJ2-1; 11 bases are a match to TRBD1. V was pared by 7 bases and J by 1 base, with 6 bases of the junction left unmatched. Germline assignment: CDR1 MDHEN and CDR2 SYDVKM. CDR3 length: 16 amino acids.

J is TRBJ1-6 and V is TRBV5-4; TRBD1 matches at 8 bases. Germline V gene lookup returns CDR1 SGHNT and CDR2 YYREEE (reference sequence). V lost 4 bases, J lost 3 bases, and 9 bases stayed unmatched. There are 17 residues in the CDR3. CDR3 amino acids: CASSPGQGANYNSPLHF. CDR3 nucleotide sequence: TGTGCCAGCAGCCCGGGGCAGGGGGCTAACTATAATTCACCCCTCCACTTT.

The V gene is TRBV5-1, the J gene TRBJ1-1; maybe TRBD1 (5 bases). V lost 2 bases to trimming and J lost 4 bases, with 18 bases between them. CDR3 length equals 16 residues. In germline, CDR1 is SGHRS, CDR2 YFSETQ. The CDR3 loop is CASSFGGGFVGTEAFF. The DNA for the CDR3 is TGCGCCAGCAGCTTTGGGGGAGGGTTCGTAGGCACTGAAGCTTTCTTT.

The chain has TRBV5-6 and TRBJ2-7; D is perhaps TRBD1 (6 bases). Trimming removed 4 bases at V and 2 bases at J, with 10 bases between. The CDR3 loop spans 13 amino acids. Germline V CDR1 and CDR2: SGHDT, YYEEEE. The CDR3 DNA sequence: TGTGCCAGCAGCACCGGACAGACCTACGAGCAGTACTTC. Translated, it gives CASSTGQTYEQYF.

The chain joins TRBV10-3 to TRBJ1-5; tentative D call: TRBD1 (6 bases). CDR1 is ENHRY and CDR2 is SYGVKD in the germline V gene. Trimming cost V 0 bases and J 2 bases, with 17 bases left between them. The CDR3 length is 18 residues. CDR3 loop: CAISESKGGRVGNQPQHF. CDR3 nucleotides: TGTGCCATCAGTGAGTCTAAAGGGGGAAGGGTCGGCAATCAGCCCCAGCATTTT.

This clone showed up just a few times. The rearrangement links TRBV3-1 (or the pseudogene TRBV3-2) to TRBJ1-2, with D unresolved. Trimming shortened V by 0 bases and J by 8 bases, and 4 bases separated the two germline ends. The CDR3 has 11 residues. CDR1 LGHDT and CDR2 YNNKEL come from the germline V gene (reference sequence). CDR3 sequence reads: CASSQDGGYTF. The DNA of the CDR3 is TGTGCCAGCAGCCAAGACGGGGGCTACACCTTC.

The chain's CDR3 is CASSPQSTGGWTEAFF. The CDR3 DNA reads as TGTGCCAGCAGCCCCCAGAGCACAGGGGGCTGGACTGAAGCTTTCTTT. The V and J genes are TRBV4-2 and TRBJ1-1, with 9 bases lining up with TRBD1. Unmatched junction bases numbered 11, after V lost 4 bases and J lost 5 bases. The CDR3 sequence is 16 residues long. The germline V gene encodes CDR1 LGHNA and CDR2 YNFKEQ.

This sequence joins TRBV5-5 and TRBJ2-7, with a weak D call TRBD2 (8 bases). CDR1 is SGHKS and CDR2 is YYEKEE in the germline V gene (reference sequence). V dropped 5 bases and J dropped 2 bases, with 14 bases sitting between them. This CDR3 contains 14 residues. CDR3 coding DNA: TGTGCCAGCAGATCGGGAGGGGGCGCCTACGAGCAGTACTTC. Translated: CASRSGGGAYEQYF.

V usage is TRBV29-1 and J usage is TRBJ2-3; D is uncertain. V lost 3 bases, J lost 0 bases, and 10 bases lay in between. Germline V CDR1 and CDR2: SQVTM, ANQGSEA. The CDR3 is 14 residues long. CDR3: CSVESYSSTDTQYF. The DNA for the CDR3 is TGCAGCGTTGAGAGCTATTCTAGCACAGATACGCAGTATTTT.

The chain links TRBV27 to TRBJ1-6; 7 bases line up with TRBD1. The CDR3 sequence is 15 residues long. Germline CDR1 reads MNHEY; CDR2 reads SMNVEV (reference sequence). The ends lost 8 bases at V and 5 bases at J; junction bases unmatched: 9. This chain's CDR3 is CASASRDSDNSPLHF. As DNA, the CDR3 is TGTGCCAGCGCTTCTAGGGACAGTGATAATTCACCCCTCCACTTT.

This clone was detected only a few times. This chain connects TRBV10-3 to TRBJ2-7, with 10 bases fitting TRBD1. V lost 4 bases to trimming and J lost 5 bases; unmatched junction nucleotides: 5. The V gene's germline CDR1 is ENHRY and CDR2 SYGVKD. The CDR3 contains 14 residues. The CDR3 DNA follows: TGTGCCATCAGTGTGGACAGGGGGGGGCACGAGCAGTACTTC. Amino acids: CAISVDRGGHEQYF.

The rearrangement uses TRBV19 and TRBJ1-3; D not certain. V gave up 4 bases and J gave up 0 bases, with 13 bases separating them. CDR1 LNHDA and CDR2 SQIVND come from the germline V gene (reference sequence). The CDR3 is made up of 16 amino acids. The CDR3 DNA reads TGTGCCAGTAGTAGGGCCCGAACGGACTCTGGAAACACCATATATTTT. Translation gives CASSRARTDSGNTIYF. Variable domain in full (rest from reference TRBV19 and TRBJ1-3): DGGITQSPKYLFRKEGQNVTLSCEQNLNHDAMYWYRQDPGQGLRLIYYSQIVNDFQKGDIAEGYSVSREKKESFPLTVTSAQKNPTAFYLCASSRARTDSGNTIYFGEGSWLTVV.

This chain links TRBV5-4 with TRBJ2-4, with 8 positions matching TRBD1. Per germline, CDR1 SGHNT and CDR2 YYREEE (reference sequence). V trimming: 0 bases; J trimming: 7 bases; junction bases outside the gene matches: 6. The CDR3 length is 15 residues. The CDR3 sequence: CASSLAGQGKNIQYF. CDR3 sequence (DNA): TGTGCCAGCAGCTTGGCAGGACAGGGTAAGAACATTCAGTACTTC.